This is a list of T cell receptor beta chains from one sample in a study of control samples from healthy donors and cancer patients. Profiling relied on immunoSEQ multiplex PCR, and the TCRdb table lists in-frame clones only, not all of them. The sample has roughly 90,000 clones; almost 85% are singletons. Material for sequencing was blood. Source of these receptors: a woman aged 55-75 years in good health. The CDR3 runs from the conserved cysteine through the conserved F or W. Each record gives: D gene, clone size, V gene, J gene, CDR3 DNA, CDR3 protein. The D gene is left open where the match is weak. Where a row states a size, it is once, few, many or the class of an expanded clone; other rows omit it.

TRBD1	.	TRBV28	TRBJ2-6	TGTGCCAGCAGTTGGGTCTTTAGTGGGACAGGGAAATCTGGGGCCAACGTCCTGACTTTC	CASSWVFSGTGKSGANVLTF
TRBD1	.	TRBV5-6	TRBJ1-2	TGTGCCAGCAACCCGGGACAGGGCTATGGCTACACCTTC	CASNPGQGYGYTF
.	.	TRBV27	TRBJ1-1	TGTGCCAGCAGTTTCGCAGAGCCCATGAACACTGAAGCTTTCTTT	CASSFAEPMNTEAFF
TRBD1	.	TRBV19	TRBJ1-1	TGTGCCAGTAGTATAGGAAAACAGGGGAGGACTGAAGCTTTCTTT	CASSIGKQGRTEAFF
TRBD1	.	TRBV10-2	TRBJ2-2	TGCGCCAGCAGTGAGGTGGACAGGGGAGGAACCGGGGAGCTGTTTTTT	CASSEVDRGGTGELFF
.	once	TRBV19	TRBJ1-2	TGTGCCAGTAGTATAGAGGGAGGCAGGGGCCGAGGAGGCTACACCTTC	CASSIEGGRGRGGYTF
.	.	TRBV6-5	TRBJ2-2	TGTGCCAGCACGACACCGGGGCGAGGAAACGGGGAGCTGTTTTTT	CASTTPGRGNGELFF
.	.	TRBV19	TRBJ1-4	TGTGCCAGTAAGGGTCTCTCGGGAGAAAAACTGTTTTTT	CASKGLSGEKLFF
TRBD1	.	TRBV14	TRBJ1-2	TGTGCCAGCAGCCCCGGACAGGGTCGTTATGGCTACACCTTC	CASSPGQGRYGYTF
.	.	TRBV5-1	TRBJ1-3	TGCGCCAGCAGCGCGGGGGGAAACACCATATATTTT	CASSAGGNTIYF
.	.	TRBV6-1	TRBJ1-1	TGTGCCAGCAGTGAAGTCGGCAGGGCCTCCTCTGAAGCTTTCTTT	CASSEVGRASSEAFF
TRBD1	few	TRBV5-1	TRBJ2-7	TGCGCCAGCAGCTTCCCGGAGACAGGGGGTCAGACTTACGAGCAGTACTTC	CASSFPETGGQTYEQYF
TRBD2	.	TRBV3-1/TRBV3-2	TRBJ2-2	TGTGCCAGCAAATGGACTAGGAACACCGGGGAGCTGTTTTTT	CASKWTRNTGELFF
.	.	TRBV10-3	TRBJ2-1	TGTGCCATCAGTACATCAACCGGAGGCGTGGGTTTCGGCGCGCACAATGAGCAGTTCTTC	CAISTSTGGVGFGAHNEQFF
TRBD2	.	TRBV15	TRBJ2-3	TGTGCCACCAGCAGAGTTGCGGGAGCGAGCACAGATACGCAGTATTTT	CATSRVAGASTDTQYF
.	.	TRBV10-3	TRBJ2-5	TGTGCCATCAGTGAGTTACCCTGGGAGACCCAGTACTTC	CAISELPWETQYF
TRBD1	few	TRBV27	TRBJ1-4	TGTGCCAGCAGGATTGACAGGGGGTGGGGAGAAAAACTGTTTTTT	CASRIDRGWGEKLFF
.	.	TRBV7-9	TRBJ1-6	TGTGCCAGCACCAAAGGGGAGGGCGCAGGGAATAATTCACCCCTCCACTTT	CASTKGEGAGNNSPLHF
.	.	TRBV7-2	TRBJ2-5	TGTGCCAGCAGCTTAACGCCGCAAGAGACCCAGTACTTC	CASSLTPQETQYF
.	.	TRBV2	TRBJ2-1	TGTGCCAGCAGTGAGGGGGGTAGGGTAAATGAGCAGTTCTTC	CASSEGGRVNEQFF
.	.	TRBV10-3	TRBJ2-2	TGTGCCATCAGTGACAGGGTCCGCACCGGGGAGCTGTTTTTT	CAISDRVRTGELFF
.	.	TRBV19	TRBJ1-4	TGTGCCAGTAGTTTACAGGGCTGGTCTAATGAAAAACTGTTTTTT	CASSLQGWSNEKLFF
TRBD1	.	TRBV5-1	TRBJ2-5	TGCGCCAGCAGCTTGGCTCCCCCGGGACAGGGGGCGTTCCAAGAGACCCAGTACTTC	CASSLAPPGQGAFQETQYF
TRBD1	many	TRBV29-1	TRBJ2-1	TGCAGCGTGAGACAGGGTTCCTACAATGAGCAGTTCTTC	CSVRQGSYNEQFF
.	.	TRBV5-1	TRBJ1-1	TGCGCCAGCAGCTTGGAAAGCGAAGCTTTCTTT	CASSLESEAFF
TRBD2	few	TRBV7-6	TRBJ2-5	TGTGCCAGCAGCTTGACTGGGACTAGAGAAGAGACCCAGTACTTC	CASSLTGTREETQYF
.	once	TRBV11-2	TRBJ2-7	TGTGCCAGCAGCCCTTCCCCACAGAGCTCCTACGAGCAGTACTTC	CASSPSPQSSYEQYF
.	.	TRBV5-1	TRBJ2-7	TGCGCCAGCAGCTTGGCCGAGGAAGCCGAGCAGTACTTC	CASSLAEEAEQYF
TRBD1	.	TRBV19	TRBJ1-1	TGTGCCAGTCACAGGGGGCTCAGCACTGAAGCTTTCTTT	CASHRGLSTEAFF
.	.	TRBV7-2	TRBJ2-1	TGTGCCAGTACTAGTCGCTACAATGAGCAGTTCTTC	CASTSRYNEQFF
.	.	TRBV5-6	TRBJ2-7	TGTGCCAGCAGCTTGTCAGGCGGTCATAACTACGAGCAGTACTTC	CASSLSGGHNYEQYF
TRBD1	.	TRBV18	TRBJ1-5	TGTGCCAGCTCAAATGGACAGGGCAATCAGCCCCAGCATTTT	CASSNGQGNQPQHF
.	.	TRBV9	TRBJ2-5	TGTGCCAGCAGCATATCTTCCTCGGGGCAAGAGACCCAGTACTTC	CASSISSSGQETQYF
TRBD1	.	TRBV24-1	TRBJ1-5	TGTGCCACCCCCCCCGGGACAGGTAGTAATCAGCCCCAGCATTTT	CATPPGTGSNQPQHF
TRBD2	.	TRBV28	TRBJ2-1	TGTGCCAGCACCCGTAGCGGGAGGGCCAACAATGAGCAGTTCTTC	CASTRSGRANNEQFF
.	.	TRBV6-5	TRBJ2-7	TGTGCCAGCAGGCGCGGTAAAGGTTCCGAGCAGTACTTC	CASRRGKGSEQYF
TRBD1	few	TRBV5-5	TRBJ1-1	TGTGCCAGCAGCTTGGATAGGGGGCTATTCACTGAAGCTTTCTTT	CASSLDRGLFTEAFF
TRBD1	.	TRBV5-1	TRBJ2-5	TGCGCCAGCAGCTCAAACAGGGGCGAAGAGACCCAGTACTTC	CASSSNRGEETQYF
TRBD2	.	TRBV25-1	TRBJ2-2	TGTGCCAGCAGTGAATTCTCGCGGGAGGGCCGCGTCGGGGAGCTGTTTTTT	CASSEFSREGRVGELFF
.	once	TRBV5-1	TRBJ2-2	TGCGCCAGCAGCTTGACAGGGAGCACCGGGGAGCTGTTTTTT	CASSLTGSTGELFF
TRBD2	once	TRBV18	TRBJ2-1	TGTGCCAGCTCACCACCGGTGGCGGGGAGGGCCTATTTCTTC	CASSPPVAGRAYFF
.	few	TRBV10-1	TRBJ1-6	TGCGCCAGCAGTGCCGATGGGCGGTCACCCCTCCACTTT	CASSADGRSPLHF
.	few	TRBV7-9	TRBJ2-1	TGTGCCAGCAGCTTAGCGCTCTCCGGGACGGGGAATGAGCAGTTCTTC	CASSLALSGTGNEQFF
.	.	TRBV6-6	TRBJ2-6	TGTGCCAGCATTCTAACAGGGGGGGCCAACGTCCTGACTTTC	CASILTGGANVLTF
TRBD1	.	TRBV2	TRBJ2-5	TGTGCCAGCAGCTATAACAGGGGGCAAGAGACCCAGTACTTC	CASSYNRGQETQYF
.	.	TRBV10-2	TRBJ1-1	TGCGCCAGCAGTGAGTGGAACACTGAAGCTTTCTTT	CASSEWNTEAFF
.	few	TRBV21-1	TRBJ1-4	TGTGCCAGCAAAGGTTTTGAAAAACTGTTTTTT	CASKGFEKLFF
.	.	TRBV5-4	TRBJ1-6	TGTGCCAGCAGCTTGAGGGGATCACCCCTCCACTTT	CASSLRGSPLHF
.	once	TRBV11-2	TRBJ2-1	TGTGCCAGCAGCTTAAAACGGGAGTCCTACAATGAGCAGTTCTTC	CASSLKRESYNEQFF
.	.	TRBV6-1	TRBJ2-1	TGTGCCAGCAGTGACCAGGTGGGCTGGCCCCACAATGAGCAGTTCTTC	CASSDQVGWPHNEQFF
.	.	TRBV14	TRBJ2-1	TGTGCCAGCAGCCAATGGGGCTACAATGAGCAGTTCTTC	CASSQWGYNEQFF
.	.	TRBV7-2	TRBJ1-3	TGTGCCAGCAGCTTAAGGGTAGTCGGCCCCTCTGGAAACACCATATATTTT	CASSLRVVGPSGNTIYF
TRBD1	.	TRBV5-1	TRBJ1-1	TGCGCCAGCAGCTCAAGACAGGGTAACACTGAAGCTTTCTTT	CASSSRQGNTEAFF
TRBD2	.	TRBV7-6	TRBJ2-1	TGTGCCAGCAGCTTTGCTAGCGGGTCCTACAATGAGCAGTTCTTC	CASSFASGSYNEQFF
.	.	TRBV11-2	TRBJ2-7	TGTGCCAGCAGCTTAGATCCGGGGCTAGGGGGGGAGCAGTACTTC	CASSLDPGLGGEQYF
TRBD1	.	TRBV3-1/TRBV3-2	TRBJ1-4	TGTGCCAGCAGCCCCGGGACAGCGGATGAAAAACTGTTTTTT	CASSPGTADEKLFF
.	.	TRBV9	TRBJ1-1	TGTGCCAGCAGCGACAACACTGAAGCTTTCTTT	CASSDNTEAFF
TRBD1	.	TRBV20-1	TRBJ1-4	TGCAGTGCTAGTGAACAGGGGAATGAAAAACTGTTTTTT	CSASEQGNEKLFF
TRBD2	.	TRBV5-1	TRBJ2-7	TGCGCCAGCAGCTTGGGGGCTAGCGGGGGGTGGGGCGAGCAGTACTTC	CASSLGASGGWGEQYF
.	.	TRBV24-1	TRBJ2-2	TGTGCCACCAGTGAGGGGGGTAAAGCCACCGGGGAGCTGTTTTTT	CATSEGGKATGELFF